This T cell receptor beta chain was found in a study of cytomegalovirus exposure and HLA in healthy donors. Whole-study context: Early release data held tens of millions of unique TCRs from HLA-typed donors. Whole-study results and caveats: Most CMV-associated TCR beta chains appeared HLA-restricted in a later analysis. The only immune exposure information that was available was CMV serostatus.

A word on this clone: Its antigen is still unknown.

This PCR relied on a set of 60 Vbeta primers and 13 Jbeta primers. The method was immunoSEQ multiplex PCR; TCRdb's version includes in-frame clones alone and lacks a portion of them. The sample shows 150,000 to 250,000 clones, and 0.7% to 0.8% sits with its ten largest clones. Sequenced sample: PBMCs. The origin of this receptor is a boy aged 5-17 years in good health and CMV-seronegative.

The CDR3 loop reads CAWARDNEQFF. As DNA, the CDR3 is TGTGCCTGGGCCAGGGACAATGAGCAGTTCTTC. The rearrangement links TRBV30 to TRBJ2-1; the D gene is possibly TRBD1 (5 bases). Trimming took 5 bases from V and 5 from J, leaving 7 bases between them. The CDR3 runs to 11 residues. The germline gives CDR1 GTSNPN, CDR2 SVGIG (reference sequence). Together with reference TRBV30 and TRBJ2-1, the CDR3 gives the full variable domain: SQTIHQWPATLVQPVGSPLSLECTVEGTSNPNLYWYRQAAGRGLQLLFYSVGIGQISSEVPQNLSASRPQDRQFILSSKKLLLSDSGFYLCAWARDNEQFFGPGTRLTVL.